This T cell receptor (beta chain) appears in the sequencing data of a study of OX40 agonist ivuxolimab in advanced cancers. Across the study: Dose-escalation patients' cancers were hepatocellular carcinoma, melanoma, renal cell or head and neck cancer.

Points on this clone: The antigen remains unidentified.

At baseline, cycle 4 day 1, and cycle 7 day 1, blood was sampled. Study-level points and caveats: In a subset of nonresponders, normalized T-cell clonal expansion was also low.

TCRdb's table, derived via immunoSEQ multiplex PCR, lists solely in-frame clones and lacks some. The sample has about 36,000 clones, 74% seen once. CDR3 size: 14 residues. Germline V gives CDR1 SEHNR, CDR2 FQNEAQ (reference sequence). Trimming cost V 4 bases and J 4 bases, with 11 bases left between them. This TCR was recovered from an adult with an advanced solid tumor such as melanoma, head and neck, liver or kidney cancer. Sequencing was performed on CD4+ or CD8+ T cells sorted from blood, taken in a trial of the OX40 agonist ivuxolimab. This sequence joins TRBV7-9 and TRBJ1-5, with D unresolved. CDR3 sequence reads: CASSSSLLNQPQHF. For the CDR3, the DNA is TGTGCCAGCAGCTCCAGCTTACTTAATCAGCCCCAGCATTTT.